One and the same sample provided the 18 T cell receptor beta chains below, sequenced in a study of T cells after yellow fever vaccination. TCRdb analysed the 5' RACE reads with MiXCR anew, one entry per CDR3 protein. The table includes a few hundred thousand distinct CDR3 sequences, over 15% detected once. Material: PBMCs, obtained 15 days after the yellow fever booster vaccination. Every receptor here comes from a man aged 30 to 45 who received the YFV17D yellow fever vaccine.

The rearrangement uses TRBV7-2 and TRBJ2-1, with 7 nucleotides matching TRBD2. CDR3 size: 15 residues. Germline CDR1 and CDR2: SGHTA and FQGNSA. After removal of 5 bases from V and 12 bases from J, the junction contained 16 bases not matched to a gene. The CDR3: CASSTDRGDVAGQFF. In DNA form, the CDR3 reads TGTGCCAGCAGCACAGATAGAGGGGATGTAGCGGGGCAGTTCTTC.

This clonotype was counted a few times. The V and J genes are TRBV6-5 and TRBJ2-3; TRBD1 agrees at 11 bases. There are 16 residues in the CDR3. With V trimmed by 2 bases and J by 6 bases, 7 bases remained unmatched. The germline V gene has CDR1 MNHEY and CDR2 SVGAGI. The CDR3 loop is CASSYPSGTGGDTQYF. As DNA, the CDR3 is TGTGCCAGCAGTTACCCCTCCGGGACAGGGGGGGATACGCAGTATTTT.

This clonotype was seen a few times. This chain links TRBV2 with TRBJ2-1; D gene ambiguous. The CDR3 runs to 12 residues. Germline CDR1 and CDR2: SNHLY and FYNNEI. V was trimmed by 6 bases and J by 9 bases, leaving 12 bases between them. CDR3 coding DNA: TGTGCCAGCAGCCCAACTGTGGGTGAGCAGTTCTTC. Protein product: CASSPTVGEQFF.

This clonotype was found a few times. This sequence joins TRBV7-2 and TRBJ2-1, with 10 bases identical to TRBD2. Germline V gene sequence: CDR1 SGHTA, CDR2 FQGNSA. The CDR3 extends over 15 amino acids. The ends lost 5 bases at V and 8 bases at J; junction bases unmatched: 9. The CDR3 DNA is TGTGCCAGCAGCCCGAGGAGCGGGAGGGAATATGAGCAGTTCTTC. Its translation is CASSPRSGREYEQFF.

This clonotype was seen more than once but under ten times. The V gene is TRBV20-1, the J gene TRBJ2-7, with TRBD1 identical over 8 bases. J gave up 5 bases and V 6 bases, and 12 bases lay outside the gene matches. The CDR3 sequence is 14 residues long. Germline V lookup: CDR1 DFQATT, CDR2 SNEGSKA (reference sequence). This chain's CDR3 is CSATQGVKVDEQYF. In nucleotides, the CDR3 is TGCAGTGCGACACAGGGGGTAAAGGTCGACGAGCAGTACTTC.

The sample holds a few counts of this clonotype. Written as DNA, the CDR3 is TGTGCCAGCTCACCCACCGGGGCCACAGATACGCAGTATTTT. Protein: CASSPTGATDTQYF. The rearrangement links TRBV18 to TRBJ2-3; either TRBD1 or TRBD2 may supply D (5 bases each). Trimming stripped 3 bases from V and 2 bases from J, with 9 bases between. Per the germline V gene, CDR1 is KGHSH and CDR2 is LQKENI. The CDR3 extends over 14 amino acids.

The chain uses TRBV2 and TRBJ2-5; possible D gene TRBD1, 6 bases. The CDR3 is made up of 15 amino acids. CDR1 and CDR2 (germline): SNHLY, FYNNEI. Trimming pared 1 base from V and 0 bases from J, leaving 9 bases between. The CDR3 reads CASSEDWDNQETQYF. The DNA for the CDR3 is TGTGCCAGCAGTGAAGACTGGGACAACCAAGAGACCCAGTACTTC.

This clonotype has only a few counts. This chain joins TRBV10-1 and TRBJ2-1, with 9 bases identical to TRBD2. This CDR3 spans 15 amino acids. Germline CDR1 is WNHNN and CDR2 is SYGVQD (reference sequence). Unmatched junction bases numbered 6, after V lost 5 bases and J lost 4 bases. The DNA of the CDR3 is TGCGCCAGCAGTCTAGCGGGAATGGGGTACAATGAGCAGTTCTTC. It encodes CASSLAGMGYNEQFF.

This clonotype was seen a handful of times. V usage is TRBV9 and J usage is TRBJ2-1; no definite D call. CDR1 is SGDLS and CDR2 is YYNGEE in the germline V gene. The germline V and J ends were trimmed by 3 bases and 2 bases, with 12 bases remaining between them. The CDR3 covers 15 residues. This CDR3 is CASSALDGTYNEQFF. In DNA, the CDR3 is TGTGCCAGCAGCGCTTTGGATGGGACCTACAATGAGCAGTTCTTC.

V gene TRBV10-3 combines with J gene TRBJ2-7, with D possibly TRBD1 on 6 matching bases. V was shortened by 10 bases and J by 5 bases, with 15 bases between the two germline ends. Germline V gene sequence: CDR1 ENHRY, CDR2 SYGVKD. The CDR3 loop spans 12 amino acids. The DNA for the CDR3 is TGTGCCACCACCCCTGAGGGGGACGAGCAGTACTTC. Amino acid sequence: CATTPEGDEQYF.

In its sample, this clonotype was seen a few times. The rearrangement joins TRBV20-1 to TRBJ1-3; D gene uncertain. Germline-derived CDR1 and CDR2 are DFQATT and SNEGSKA (reference sequence). The V and J ends lost 3 bases and 0 bases respectively, with 15 bases between them. The CDR3 has 16 residues. As DNA, the CDR3 is TGCAGTGCTAGCGAAACGCGTCAGAGCTCTGGAAACACCATATATTTT. Amino acid sequence: CSASETRQSSGNTIYF.

The table lists this clonotype with a few counts. The chain joins TRBV4-2 to TRBJ2-2; 11 nucleotides agree with TRBD2. Trimming cost V 0 bases and J 6 bases; bases outside gene matches: 9. This CDR3 contains 18 residues. The germline V gene encodes CDR1 LGHNA and CDR2 YNFKEQ. DNA of the CDR3: TGTGCCAGCAGCCAAGATTTAGAAGGACTAGCGGGCGCCGGGGAGCTGTTTTTT. As protein: CASSQDLEGLAGAGELFF.

This clonotype came up a few times. The chain employs TRBV18 and TRBJ1-4, with TRBD1 as a possible D gene (6 bases). The germline V gene encodes CDR1 KGHSH and CDR2 LQKENI. The CDR3 sequence is 14 residues long. V lost 3 bases and J 8 bases, leaving 13 bases between the germline ends. The CDR3 DNA reads TGTGCCAGCTCACCGGGGGGGCGGCGAGAAAAACTGTTTTTT. It codes for CASSPGGRREKLFF.

The sample holds a few counts of this clonotype. The chain is built from TRBV7-8 and TRBJ2-5; 9 nucleotides agree with TRBD2. The CDR3 has 16 amino acids. The germline CDR1 and CDR2 sequences are SGHVS and FQNEAQ. The J segment lost 4 bases and the V segment lost 1 base, leaving 7 bases of the junction unmatched. The CDR3 sequence is CASSLGGLAGIETQYF. The CDR3, as DNA: TGTGCCAGCAGCTTAGGAGGCCTAGCGGGAATAGAGACCCAGTACTTC.

The rearrangement uses TRBV6-5 and TRBJ2-5; D is unresolved. Germline V gene data show CDR1 as MNHEY and CDR2 as SVGAGI. This CDR3 region has 12 residues. V gave up 6 bases and J gave up 5 bases, with 10 bases separating them. Here the CDR3 DNA reads TGTGCCAGCAGAGACCCGGGTGAGACCCAGTACTTC. Amino acids: CASRDPGETQYF.

This clonotype was observed many times. V gene TRBV7-9 combines with J gene TRBJ1-5; D not certain. The germline gives CDR1 SEHNR, CDR2 FQNEAQ (reference sequence). The V end was cut by 0 bases, the J end by 5 bases, with 5 bases between. The CDR3 totals 13 residues. Here the CDR3 DNA reads TGTGCCAGCAGCTTAGCGGGTCATCAGCCCCAGCATTTT. Translated: CASSLAGHQPQHF.

The chain joins TRBV18 to TRBJ2-5, with no clear D. The V gene's germline CDR1 is KGHSH and CDR2 LQKENI. The CDR3 consists of 11 residues. V gave up 10 bases and J gave up 4 bases, with 10 bases separating them. The CDR3 is CATKRVETQYF. Here the CDR3 DNA reads TGTGCCACCAAACGGGTAGAGACCCAGTACTTC.

In this sample, this clonotype turned up many times. This sequence joins TRBV7-9 and TRBJ2-1; TRBD2 agrees at 13 bases. Germline V gives CDR1 SEHNR, CDR2 FQNEAQ (reference sequence). The V and J ends lost 5 bases and 8 bases, in that order; junction bases with no gene match: 6. This CDR3 has 15 residues. CDR3 amino acids: CASSPRLAGGYEQFF. CDR3 DNA: TGTGCCAGCAGCCCTCGACTAGCGGGAGGCTATGAGCAGTTCTTC.